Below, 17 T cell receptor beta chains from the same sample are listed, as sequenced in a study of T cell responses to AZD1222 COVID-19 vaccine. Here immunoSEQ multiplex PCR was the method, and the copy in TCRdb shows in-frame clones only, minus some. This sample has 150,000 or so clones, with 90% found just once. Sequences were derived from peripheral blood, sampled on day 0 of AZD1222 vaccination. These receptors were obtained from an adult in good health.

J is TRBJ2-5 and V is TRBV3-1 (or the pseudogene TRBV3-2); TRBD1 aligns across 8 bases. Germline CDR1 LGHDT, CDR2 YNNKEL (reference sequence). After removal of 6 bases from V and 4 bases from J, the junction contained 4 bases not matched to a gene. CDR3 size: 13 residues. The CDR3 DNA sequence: TGTGCCAGCAGAGGACAGGGAGGAGAGACCCAGTACTTC. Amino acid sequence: CASRGQGGETQYF.

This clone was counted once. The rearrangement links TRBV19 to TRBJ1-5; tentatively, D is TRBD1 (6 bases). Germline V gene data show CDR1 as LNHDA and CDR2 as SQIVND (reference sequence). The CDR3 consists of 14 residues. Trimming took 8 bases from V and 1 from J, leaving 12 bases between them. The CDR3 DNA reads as TGTGCCAGTGCGGTCCAGGGGAGCAATCAGCCCCAGCATTTT. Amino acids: CASAVQGSNQPQHF.

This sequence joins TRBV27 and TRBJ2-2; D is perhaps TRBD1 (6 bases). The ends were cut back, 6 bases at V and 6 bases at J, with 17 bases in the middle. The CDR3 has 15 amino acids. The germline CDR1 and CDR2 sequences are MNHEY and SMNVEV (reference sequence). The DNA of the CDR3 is TGTGCCAGCAGGCTGGGGGCTGCTGGACCCGGGGAGCTGTTTTTT. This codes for CASRLGAAGPGELFF.

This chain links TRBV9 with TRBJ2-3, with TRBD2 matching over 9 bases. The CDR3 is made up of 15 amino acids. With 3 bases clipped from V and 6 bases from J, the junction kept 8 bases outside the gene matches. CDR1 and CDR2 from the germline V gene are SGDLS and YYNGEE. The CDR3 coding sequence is TGTGCCAGCAGCGCGAGCGGGGGGAAAGGGGATACGCAGTATTTT. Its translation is CASSASGGKGDTQYF. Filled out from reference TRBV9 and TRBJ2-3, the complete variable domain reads DSGVTQTPKHLITATGQRVTLRCSPRSGDLSVYWYQQSLDQGLQFLIQYYNGEERAKGNILERFSAQQFPDLHSELNLSSLELGDSALYFCASSASGGKGDTQYFGPGTRLTVL.

CDR3 in DNA: TGTGCCAGCAGCTTTACAGGGGAGTGGGATGGCTACACCTTC. Residues: CASSFTGEWDGYTF. The V gene is TRBV7-2, the J gene TRBJ1-2, with TRBD1 matching over 7 bases. The CDR3 is made up of 14 amino acids. CDR1 SGHTA and CDR2 FQGNSA come from the germline V gene. The junction had 7 bases not matched to a gene; V was cut back by 3 bases and J by 6 bases.

The chain's CDR3 is CAISPGEGETQYF. Written as DNA, the CDR3 is TGTGCCATCAGTCCGGGAGAGGGGGAGACCCAGTACTTC. The chain combines TRBV10-3 with TRBJ2-5; possible D gene TRBD2, 6 bases. The length of the CDR3 is 13 residues. V was cut by 5 bases and J by 5 bases, with 12 bases left in between. The V gene's germline CDR1 is ENHRY and CDR2 SYGVKD.

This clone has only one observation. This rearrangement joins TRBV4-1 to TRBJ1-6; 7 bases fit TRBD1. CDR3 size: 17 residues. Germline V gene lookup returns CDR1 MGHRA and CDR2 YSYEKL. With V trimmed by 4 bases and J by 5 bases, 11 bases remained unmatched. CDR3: CASSRQGPSPDNSPLHF. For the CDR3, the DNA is TGCGCCAGCAGCCGACAGGGACCCAGTCCTGATAATTCACCCCTCCACTTT.

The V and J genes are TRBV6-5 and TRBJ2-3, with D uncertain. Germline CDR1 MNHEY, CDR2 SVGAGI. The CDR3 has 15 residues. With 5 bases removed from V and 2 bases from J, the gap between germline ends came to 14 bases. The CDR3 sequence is CASSPRLGYTDTQYF. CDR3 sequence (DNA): TGTGCCAGCAGTCCGAGGTTAGGGTACACAGATACGCAGTATTTT.

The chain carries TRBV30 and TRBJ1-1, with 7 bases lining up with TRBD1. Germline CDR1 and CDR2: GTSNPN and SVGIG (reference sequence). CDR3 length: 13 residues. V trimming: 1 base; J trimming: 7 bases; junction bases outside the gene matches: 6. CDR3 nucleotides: TGTGCCTGGAGTGGGCAGGGGGGCCTTGAAGCTTTCTTT. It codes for CAWSGQGGLEAFF. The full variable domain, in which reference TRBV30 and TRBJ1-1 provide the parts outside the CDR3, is SQTIHQWPATLVQPVGSPLSLECTVEGTSNPNLYWYRQAAGRGLQLLFYSVGIGQISSEVPQNLSASRPQDRQFILSSKKLLLSDSGFYLCAWSGQGGLEAFFGQGTRLTVV.

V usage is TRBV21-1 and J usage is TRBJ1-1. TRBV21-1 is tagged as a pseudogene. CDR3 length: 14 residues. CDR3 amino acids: CASTGNSPNTEAFF. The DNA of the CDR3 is TGTGCCAGCACCGGAAATAGCCCGAACACTGAAGCTTTCTTT.

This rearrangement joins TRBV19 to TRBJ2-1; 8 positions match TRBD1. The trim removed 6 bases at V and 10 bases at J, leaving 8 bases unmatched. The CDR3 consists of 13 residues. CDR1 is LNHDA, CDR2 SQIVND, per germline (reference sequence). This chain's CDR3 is CASRTDRGDEQFF. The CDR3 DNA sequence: TGTGCCAGTAGAACAGACAGGGGTGACGAGCAGTTCTTC.

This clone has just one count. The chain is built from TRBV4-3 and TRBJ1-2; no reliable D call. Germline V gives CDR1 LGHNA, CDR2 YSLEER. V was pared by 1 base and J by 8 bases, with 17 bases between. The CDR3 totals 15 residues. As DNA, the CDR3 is TGCGCCAGCAGCCAAGTAAGTCGTCGGGTCGAAGGCTACACCTTC. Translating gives CASSQVSRRVEGYTF.

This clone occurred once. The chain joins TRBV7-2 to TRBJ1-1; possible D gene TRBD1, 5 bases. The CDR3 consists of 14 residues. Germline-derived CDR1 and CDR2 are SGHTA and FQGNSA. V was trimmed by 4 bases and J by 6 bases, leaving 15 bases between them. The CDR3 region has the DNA TGTGCCAGCAGCTGGACCGGGGCCGGTGCTGAAGCTTTCTTT. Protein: CASSWTGAGAEAFF.

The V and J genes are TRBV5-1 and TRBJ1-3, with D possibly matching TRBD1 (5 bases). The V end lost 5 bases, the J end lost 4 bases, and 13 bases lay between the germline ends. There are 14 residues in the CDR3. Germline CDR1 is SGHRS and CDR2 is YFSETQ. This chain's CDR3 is CASSVGHDGNTIYF. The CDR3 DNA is TGCGCCAGCAGTGTCGGACATGACGGAAACACCATATATTTT.

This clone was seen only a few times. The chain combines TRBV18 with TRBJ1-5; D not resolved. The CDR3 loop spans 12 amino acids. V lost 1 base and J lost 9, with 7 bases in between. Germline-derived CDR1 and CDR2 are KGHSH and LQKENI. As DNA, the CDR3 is TGTGCCAGCTCACCACTGGGAAGGCCCCAGCATTTT. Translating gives CASSPLGRPQHF.

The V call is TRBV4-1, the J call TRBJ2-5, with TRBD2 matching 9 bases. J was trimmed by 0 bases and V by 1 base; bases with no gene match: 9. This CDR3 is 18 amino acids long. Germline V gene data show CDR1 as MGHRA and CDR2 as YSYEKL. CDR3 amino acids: CASSQGSSGALYQETQYF. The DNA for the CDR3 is TGCGCCAGCAGCCAAGGGTCTAGCGGGGCCCTGTACCAAGAGACCCAGTACTTC.

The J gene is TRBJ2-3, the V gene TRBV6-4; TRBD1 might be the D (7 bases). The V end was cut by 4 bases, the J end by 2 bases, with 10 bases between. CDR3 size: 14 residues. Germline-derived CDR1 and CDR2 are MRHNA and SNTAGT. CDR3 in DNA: TGTGCCAGCAGTGCAGGGGGGATCACAGATACGCAGTATTTT. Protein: CASSAGGITDTQYF.